This T cell receptor beta chain came from a study of shared clonotypes between healthy human individuals. Study-level results: Naive CD4 clonotype sharing across several donors was about 5%.

Germline lookup yields CDR1 MDHEN and CDR2 SYDVKM. V was pared by 6 bases and J by 2 bases, with 8 bases of the junction left unmatched. This CDR3 contains 16 residues. Regarding this clone: Its target is unknown.

TCRdb's copy holds only in-frame clones and misses some; the assay was immunoSEQ multiplex PCR. The table includes approximately 110,000 clones, less than 80% detected once. The chain employs TRBV28 and TRBJ2-3; TRBD2 matches 10 bases. The sample was memory CD8+ T cells sorted from blood. Stated subset: CD45RO+ cells pooled with CCR7-negative TemRA cells. The TCR originated in a young woman in good health. CDR3 residues: CASSLRTSGYTDTQYF. The CDR3 DNA follows: TGTGCCAGCAGCTTAAGGACTAGCGGTTACACAGATACGCAGTATTTT.